The subject of this entry is one TCR beta chain. Its specificity is unknown. These data belong to a study of OX40 agonist ivuxolimab in advanced cancers. Study-level information: At around 83% male, the cohort had a mean age of 60 years, ranging from about 23 to 80. The study's findings and limits: Fewer expanded clones were found on average in CD4+ than in CD8+ T cells.

Germline-derived CDR1 and CDR2 are SGDLS and YYNGEE. The CDR3 extends over 15 amino acids. V lost 3 bases and J 5 bases, leaving 16 bases between the germline ends. Only in-frame clones appear in the TCRdb table, and some are missing; sequencing was by immunoSEQ multiplex PCR. The sample shows over 15,000 clones, around two thirds of them seen only once. The sequencing used CD4+ or CD8+ T cells sorted from blood, collected in a trial of the OX40 agonist ivuxolimab. This clonotype was sampled from an adult with an advanced solid tumor such as melanoma, head and neck, liver or kidney cancer. The chain joins TRBV9 to TRBJ2-3; TRBD1 or TRBD2 may be the D gene (6 bases each). In DNA, the CDR3 is TGTGCCAGCAGCGAGACGGGGGCAGTCCAAGATACGCAGTATTTT. Its protein is CASSETGAVQDTQYF.